The clone carrying this T cell receptor beta chain occurred a few times. Its specificity is unknown. The CDR3 consists of 13 residues. Trimming took 6 bases from V and 1 from J, leaving 9 bases between them. Germline lookup yields CDR1 MNHEY and CDR2 SMNVEV (reference sequence). These data originate in a study of T cell responses to AZD1222 COVID-19 vaccine. The protocol was immunoSEQ multiplex PCR, while the TCRdb copy is restricted to in-frame clones and leaves out a portion. In the table there are tens of thousands of clones, more than 75% of which are singletons. Notes on the study in general: Vaccine-associated CD4 TCRs spanned spike, dominant at 160-218 and 743-854. Reportedly, close to half of spike-specific TCRs are directed against unmutated variant regions.

This chain connects TRBV27 to TRBJ1-1, with D possibly TRBD1 on 5 matching bases. The source of this sequence is an adult who received the MenACWY meningococcal vaccine as a control. The material was peripheral blood, obtained 28 days after the second dose of the MenACWY control vaccine. CDR3 amino acids: CASRSRANTEAFF. CDR3 nucleotide sequence: TGTGCCAGCAGGTCCAGGGCGAACACTGAAGCTTTCTTT.